This T cell receptor (beta chain) was sequenced for a study of T cells in Graves' hyperthyroidism and ophthalmopathy. Study conclusions and caveats: The authors' 13 V-J model separated ophthalmopathy from stable hyperthyroidism.

Absent ophthalmopathy progression within 18 months defined stable Graves' hyperthyroidism. Trimming cost V 7 bases and J 0 bases; bases outside gene matches: 5. Germline V lookup: CDR1 MDHEN, CDR2 SYDVKM. This CDR3 comprises 15 residues. This clonotype was seen at least ten times. The antigen is unknown. Amplified regions were TCR beta CDR3 sequences from RNA transcripts. First-round RT-PCR with HTBI primers amplified the TCR CDR3 region. TCRdb itself ran the multiplex PCR reads through MiXCR, one entry per CDR3 protein. The sample includes a few hundred thousand distinct CDR3 sequences, around 16% of them seen just once.

The chain employs TRBV28 and TRBJ2-1; 8 bases align to TRBD2. This sequence originates from a man between 40 and 49 years old with Graves' hyperthyroidism. Material: blood. Here the CDR3 DNA reads TGTGCCAGCAACGAAGCGGGGGACTCCTACAATGAGCAGTTCTTC. Protein product: CASNEAGDSYNEQFF.